The present entry profiles one T cell receptor (beta chain) with its context. The data stem from a study of CXCR3-negative and CXCR3-positive naive CD8 T cells. Each TRB cDNA library was prepared by 5' RACE (with UMI labels). Reprocessing the 5' RACE reads, TCRdb reports a single entry for every CDR3 protein and omits DNA. This table holds around 92,000 distinct CDR3 sequences. Sequenced: naive CXCR3- CD8+ T cells from blood. Documented subset: CD45RO-CCR7+CD27+CD95- naive CD8+ T cells lacking CXCR3 (TNR3-). The origin of this receptor is a human donor in good health. Some clones in this sample may be carry-over from other donors' samples.

The CDR3 sequence: CASSQAVQPLTGELFF. J is TRBJ2-2 and V is TRBV4-1. Germline V gene data show CDR1 as MGHRA and CDR2 as YSYEKL. CDR3 length: 16 residues.